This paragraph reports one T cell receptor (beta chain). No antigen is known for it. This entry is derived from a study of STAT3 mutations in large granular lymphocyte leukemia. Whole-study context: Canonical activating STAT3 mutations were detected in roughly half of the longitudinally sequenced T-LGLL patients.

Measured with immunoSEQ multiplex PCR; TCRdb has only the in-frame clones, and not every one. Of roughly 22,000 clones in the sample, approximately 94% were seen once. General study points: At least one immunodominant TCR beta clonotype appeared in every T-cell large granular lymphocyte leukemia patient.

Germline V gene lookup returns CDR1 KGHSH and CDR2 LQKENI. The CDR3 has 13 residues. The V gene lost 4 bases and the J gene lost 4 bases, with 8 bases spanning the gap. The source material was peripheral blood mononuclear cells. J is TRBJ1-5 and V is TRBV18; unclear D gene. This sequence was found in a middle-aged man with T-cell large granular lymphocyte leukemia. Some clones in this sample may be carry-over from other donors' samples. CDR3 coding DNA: TGTGCCAGCTCACGGACGGGTAATCAGCCCCAGCATTTT. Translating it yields CASSRTGNQPQHF.